This entry concerns a single T cell receptor beta chain. Its antigen remains unknown. The data stem from a study of T cell repertoires in cytomegalovirus infection. TCRdb reprocessed the reads with MiXCR, giving one entry per CDR3 protein. The sample carries fewer than 650,000 distinct CDR3 sequences, approximately 40% recorded once. From germline, CDR1 is MNHNY and CDR2 SVGAGI (reference sequence). Between the trimmed V and J ends, which lost 8 bases and 1 base, there was a span of 3 bases. The CDR3 has 12 amino acids. The chain is built from TRBV6-6 and TRBJ1-6; D is unresolved. The receptor was isolated from a human donor in good health (CMV status not recorded). Some clones in this sample may be carry-over from other donors' samples. This material consisted of cultured PBMCs, taken from culture after CMV antigen stimulation. The CDR3 sequence is CASGSYNSPLHF. In DNA form, the CDR3 reads TGTGCCAGCGGGTCCTATAATTCACCCCTCCACTTT.